Here is one T cell receptor beta chain with its context. The data belong to a study of cytomegalovirus exposure and HLA in healthy donors. Researchers ran the PCR with 60 Vbeta and 13 Jbeta primers. Some clones are missing from TCRdb's copy, which holds only in-frame ones; the method was immunoSEQ multiplex PCR. The sample records about 120,000 clones, roughly 79% being singletons. CDR3 length: 16 residues. Trimming removed 0 bases at V and 0 bases at J, with 10 bases between. Per the germline V gene, CDR1 is SGDLS and CDR2 is YYNGEE. This chain uses TRBV9 with TRBJ2-1; D is possibly TRBD2 (5 bases). The TCR comes from a woman between 18 and 30 years old in good health and CMV-seronegative. The sequenced sample was PBMCs. The CDR3, as DNA: TGTGCCAGCAGCGTAGGCATAGGGAGCTCCTACAATGAGCAGTTCTTC. It translates to CASSVGIGSSYNEQFF.